The 25 T cell receptor beta chains in this list originate from one sample, sequenced in a study of CD8 T cells in Susac syndrome. An amount of RNA that ranged from 0.5 to 1 ug was reverse transcribed with random hexamers. TCRdb reprocessed the immunoSEQ multiplex PCR reads with MiXCR, giving one entry per CDR3 protein. The sample contains around 220,000 distinct CDR3 sequences, 80% to 95% of which appear only once. The sequenced material came from CD8+ T cells from PBMCs. The source of these receptors is a human donor with multiple sclerosis.

V is TRBV19 and J is TRBJ2-5; 8 nucleotides agree with TRBD2. V lost 7 bases to trimming and J lost 0 bases; unmatched junction nucleotides: 4. The CDR3 extends over 14 amino acids. Germline values: CDR1 LNHDA, CDR2 SQIVND (reference sequence). Written as DNA, the CDR3 is TGTGCCAGTACGGAGCGGGGGTACCAAGAGACCCAGTACTTC. Amino acid sequence: CASTERGYQETQYF.

V is TRBV12-3 or TRBV12-4 and J is TRBJ2-3; TRBD2 matches 7 bases. The CDR3 is 13 amino acids. The V segment lost 6 bases and the J segment 6 bases; nucleotides outside the gene matches: 6. This chain's CDR3 is CASSRGGLDTQYF. The CDR3 DNA sequence: TGTGCCAGCAGCCGCGGGGGTTTGGATACGCAGTATTTT.

CDR3 residues: CASSGLTDTQYF. In DNA, the CDR3 is TGTGCCAGCAGCGGACTAACAGATACGCAGTATTTT. J is TRBJ2-3 and V is TRBV11-2, with D perhaps matching TRBD2 (6 bases). With 5 bases removed from V and 3 bases from J, the gap between germline ends came to 6 bases. The CDR3 is 12 residues long. From germline, CDR1 is SGHAT and CDR2 FQNNGV.

The chain links TRBV6-2 or TRBV6-3 to TRBJ2-1, with TRBD1 matching over 7 bases. Germline V CDR1 and CDR2: MNHEY, SVGEGT. The CDR3 extends over 16 amino acids. With V trimmed by 6 bases and J by 7 bases, 15 bases remained unmatched. The CDR3 loop is CASSQLQGYRWNEQFF. DNA for the CDR3: TGTGCCAGCAGCCAGTTACAGGGGTATAGGTGGAATGAGCAGTTCTTC.

This chain connects TRBV7-8 to TRBJ1-2, with unresolved D. CDR1 SGHVS and CDR2 FQNEAQ come from the germline V gene. The CDR3 spans 14 residues. Trimming took off 3 bases at V and 0 bases at J, with 8 bases between the two ends. The CDR3 coding sequence is TGTGCCAGCAGCTTCCAGCCTTCTAACTATGGCTACACCTTC. As protein: CASSFQPSNYGYTF.

The rearrangement links TRBV7-9 to TRBJ2-2, with D perhaps matching TRBD1 (6 bases). V was cut by 5 bases and J by 6 bases, with 16 bases left in between. The CDR3 extends over 15 amino acids. Germline V gene lookup returns CDR1 SEHNR and CDR2 FQNEAQ (reference sequence). This CDR3 is CASSRDTRRAGELFF. The CDR3 DNA follows: TGTGCCAGCAGCCGGGACACACGGCGGGCCGGGGAGCTGTTTTTT.

The V call is TRBV5-6, the J call TRBJ2-1; D unresolved. Per the germline V gene, CDR1 is SGHDT and CDR2 is YYEEEE. The CDR3 is made up of 14 amino acids. V lost 4 bases and J 6 bases, leaving 14 bases between the germline ends. CDR3 coding DNA: TGTGCCAGCAGCCATCGGTGGGGTGGCAATGAGCAGTTCTTC. Its protein is CASSHRWGGNEQFF.

The gene calls are TRBV5-4 and TRBJ2-7; the D is unclear. The germline V gene has CDR1 SGHNT and CDR2 YYREEE (reference sequence). This CDR3 contains 12 residues. Trimming cost V 3 bases and J 3 bases, with 7 bases left between them. CDR3 sequence (DNA): TGTGCCAGCAGCTCCAACAACTACGAGCAGTACTTC. This sequence encodes CASSSNNYEQYF.

The chain uses TRBV9 and TRBJ2-3, with 9 bases that match TRBD1. The V segment lost 0 bases and the J segment 3 bases; nucleotides outside the gene matches: 2. The V gene's germline CDR1 is SGDLS and CDR2 YYNGEE. This CDR3 has 15 amino acids. This CDR3 reads CASSVDDRGTDTQYF. For the CDR3, the DNA is TGTGCCAGCAGCGTAGACGACAGGGGGACAGATACGCAGTATTTT. Supplemented by reference TRBV9 and TRBJ2-3, the full variable domain reads DSGVTQTPKHLITATGQRVTLRCSPRSGDLSVYWYQQSLDQGLQFLIQYYNGEERAKGNILERFSAQQFPDLHSELNLSSLELGDSALYFCASSVDDRGTDTQYFGPGTRLTVL.

This rearrangement joins TRBV2 to TRBJ1-2; D uncertain. Trimming cost V 4 bases and J 3 bases, with 9 bases left between them. This CDR3 has 13 amino acids. In germline, CDR1 is SNHLY, CDR2 FYNNEI. As DNA, the CDR3 is TGTGCCAGCAGTGGACAAGGCTACTATGGCTACACCTTC. Encoded protein: CASSGQGYYGYTF.

This clonotype was picked up a small number of times. The chain couples TRBV27 to TRBJ1-1; the D is unclear. The germline V gene encodes CDR1 MNHEY and CDR2 SMNVEV (reference sequence). V lost 5 bases and J lost 2, with 9 bases in between. The CDR3 runs 13 residues. CDR3 sequence reads: CASSEIGNTEAFF. The CDR3 DNA sequence: TGTGCCAGCAGTGAGATCGGAAACACTGAAGCTTTCTTT.

The V and J genes are TRBV7-9 and TRBJ1-1; D is undetermined. V lost 1 base, J lost 2 bases, and 8 bases lay in between. CDR3 length: 14 residues. CDR1 is SEHNR and CDR2 is FQNEAQ in the germline V gene (reference sequence). CDR3 sequence reads: CASSLVAGNTEAFF. Written as DNA, the CDR3 is TGTGCCAGCAGCTTAGTGGCAGGAAACACTGAAGCTTTCTTT.

The chain links TRBV19 to TRBJ2-4; D is uncertain. Trimming cost V 1 base and J 9 bases, with 13 bases left between them. CDR3 length: 14 residues. Germline V gives CDR1 LNHDA, CDR2 SQIVND (reference sequence). The CDR3, as DNA: TGTGCCAGTAGTATAGCCAAGGGCTACAGCATTCAGTACTTC. This gives the protein CASSIAKGYSIQYF.

V is TRBV15 and J is TRBJ1-5, with D maybe TRBD1 (5 bases). V lost 1 base to trimming and J lost 5 bases, with 15 bases between them. CDR3 length equals 16 residues. Germline-derived CDR1 and CDR2 are LNHNV and YYDKDF (reference sequence). DNA of the CDR3: TGTGCCACCAGCAGAGTGAGGCAGGGAGAGGATCAGCCCCAGCATTTT. It codes for CATSRVRQGEDQPQHF.

The chain has TRBV12-3 or TRBV12-4 and TRBJ1-3; no definite D call. There are 14 residues in the CDR3. Deletions cut 7 bases from V and 0 bases from J, with 10 bases between. The DNA for the CDR3 is TGTGCCAGCACCCCCCCGGACTCTGGAAACACCATATATTTT. It translates to CASTPPDSGNTIYF.

The J gene is TRBJ1-4, the V gene TRBV9; possible D gene TRBD1, 5 bases. Germline CDR1 reads SGDLS; CDR2 reads YYNGEE. CDR3 size: 12 residues. V was shortened by 4 bases and J by 12 bases, with 13 bases between the two germline ends. CDR3 loop: CASSPGGAELFF. The CDR3 DNA is TGTGCCAGCAGCCCGGGAGGGGCAGAACTGTTTTTT.

V gene TRBV19 combines with J gene TRBJ2-5, with no clear D. The CDR3 runs to 11 residues. Germline V lookup: CDR1 LNHDA, CDR2 SQIVND (reference sequence). With 3 bases removed from V and 4 bases from J, the gap between germline ends came to 3 bases. CDR3 residues: CASSMGETQYF. The CDR3 DNA follows: TGTGCCAGTAGTATGGGAGAGACCCAGTACTTC.

The J gene is TRBJ2-1, the V gene TRBV2; D perhaps matches TRBD2 (6 bases). The V end lost 7 bases, the J end lost 4 bases, and 14 bases lay between the germline ends. The CDR3 extends over 14 amino acids. Germline values: CDR1 SNHLY, CDR2 FYNNEI. CDR3 protein: CASIFTGDYNEQFF. The DNA for the CDR3 is TGTGCCAGCATCTTTACGGGAGATTACAATGAGCAGTTCTTC.

The chain combines TRBV10-3 with TRBJ1-3; the D gene is possibly TRBD1 (5 bases). Germline CDR1 ENHRY, CDR2 SYGVKD. The CDR3 length is 13 residues. The V end lost 6 bases, the J end lost 4 bases, and 10 bases lay between the germline ends. In DNA, the CDR3 is TGTGCCATCAGGCGGGGGTCCGGAAACACCATATATTTT. Protein product: CAIRRGSGNTIYF.

This clonotype was seen a few times. The rearrangement joins TRBV9 to TRBJ2-3, with 7 positions matching TRBD2. Germline-derived CDR1 and CDR2 are SGDLS and YYNGEE. CDR3 length: 15 residues. V shed 1 base and J 2 bases; nucleotides not matched to a gene: 4. In DNA form, the CDR3 reads TGTGCCAGCAGCGTACAGGGACTAACCACAGATACGCAGTATTTT. Translating gives CASSVQGLTTDTQYF.

The chain couples TRBV4-1 to TRBJ2-7; 8 bases fit TRBD2. The CDR3 totals 16 residues. Trimming at V came to 5 bases and at J to 0 bases, leaving 9 bases not matched to a gene. CDR1 and CDR2 from the germline V gene are MGHRA and YSYEKL. CDR3 residues: CASSKEHLAGSYEQYF. For the CDR3, the DNA is TGCGCCAGCAGCAAGGAACATCTAGCGGGCTCCTACGAGCAGTACTTC.

CDR3 region: CASTPIETSGPPLGNEQFF. The CDR3, as DNA: TGTGCCAGCACTCCAATTGAGACTAGCGGCCCCCCCCTTGGCAATGAGCAGTTCTTC. This chain links TRBV2 with TRBJ2-1, with 9 nucleotides matching TRBD2. With 7 bases clipped from V and 6 bases from J, the junction kept 22 bases outside the gene matches. The CDR3 sequence is 19 residues long. The germline V gene has CDR1 SNHLY and CDR2 FYNNEI.

V usage is TRBV7-9 and J usage is TRBJ1-1; D gene ambiguous. Germline CDR1 reads SEHNR; CDR2 reads FQNEAQ (reference sequence). The CDR3 has 11 residues. Between the trimmed V and J ends, which lost 2 bases and 8 bases, there was a span of 6 bases. The CDR3 region is CASSLITEAFF. In DNA, the CDR3 is TGTGCCAGCAGCTTAATCACGGAAGCTTTCTTT.

This sequence joins TRBV6-1 and TRBJ2-1; unclear D gene. CDR1 is MNHNS and CDR2 is SASEGT in the germline V gene. The CDR3 is made up of 12 amino acids. The ends were cut back, 6 bases at V and 9 bases at J, with 12 bases in the middle. The CDR3: CASRPPGGEQFF. CDR3 nucleotides: TGTGCCAGCAGACCGCCGGGCGGTGAGCAGTTCTTC.

The chain links TRBV13 to TRBJ1-2, with D uncertain. Germline V lookup: CDR1 PRHDT, CDR2 FYEKMQ (reference sequence). The CDR3 loop spans 13 amino acids. Between the trimmed V and J ends, which lost 5 bases and 4 bases, there was a span of 11 bases. The CDR3 bases are TGTGCCAGCAGCCCCGAGAGGGTCTATGGCTACACCTTC. This sequence encodes CASSPERVYGYTF.